A single sample gave rise to the 17 T cell receptor beta chains below, sequenced in a study of tumor and adjacent non-tumor tissue in lung cancer (dated by TCRdb to 2016 to 2018). Bulk unsorted tissue served as the source for RNA extraction, and RNA quality was assessed using a NanoDrop ND-1000 and an Agilent 2100. Distant non-tumor tissue taken more than 3 cm from the tumor edge was used as the normal lung sample. Libraries were constructed by multiplex PCR. TCRdb lists the instrument as Illumina HiSeq 2500. Following protocols modified from ARM-PCR, the researchers constructed TCRbeta libraries through three rounds of nested PCR with primers (Table S4). Using fastp trimming at Q25 and MiXCR clonotype assembly, TCRdb reanalyzed the public sequencing data and kept in-frame beta chains. Every CDR3 protein is listed once, alongside the most common genes and DNA of its rows. The sample yields 90,000 to 100,000 distinct CDR3 sequences; less than 85% were counted once. The top ten clones comprise less than 40% of the sample.

Sequencing used distant non-tumor lung tissue. These receptors were obtained from a man aged 60 to 75 with small cell lung cancer.

By share of the sample, this clonotype is medium-sized. At one of its ends the junction is not consistent with the germline gene, which may arise from a read error. The chain uses TRBV11-2 and TRBJ2-1; 7 nucleotides agree with TRBD2. This CDR3 comprises 15 residues. In germline, CDR1 is SGHAT, CDR2 FQNNGV. The CDR3 is CASSLENSGYNEQFF. CDR3 sequence (DNA): TGTGCCAGCAGCCTAGAAAATAGCGGGTACAATGAGCAGTTCTTC.

The rearrangement uses TRBV29-1 and TRBJ1-2; no clear D gene. V was trimmed by 6 bases and J by 3 bases, leaving 17 bases between them. Germline values: CDR1 SQVTM, CDR2 ANQGSEA. This CDR3 spans 14 amino acids. The CDR3 bases are TGCAGCGTAGAGTCCCAGGCGGAGTACTATGGCTACACCTTC. Translation: CSVESQAEYYGYTF.

Comments on this clonotype: This may stem from a read error, because a much larger clone lies one nucleotide away. This sequence joins TRBV5-1 and TRBJ2-3, with D unresolved. The better agreement between TRBJ1-5 and the DNA end casts doubt on the J call. The germline V gene encodes CDR1 SGHRS and CDR2 YFSETQ. The length of the CDR3 is 14 residues. The CDR3, as DNA: TGCGCCAGCAGCTTGACCGGGAGCACAGATACGCAGCATTTT. This gives the protein CASSLTGSTDTQHF.

Worth noting for this clonotype: A much larger clone differs by one base, so this may be a read error. The chain uses TRBV24-1 and TRBJ2-3; 7 bases are a match to TRBD1. The CDR3 is made up of 13 amino acids. CDR1 is KGHDR and CDR2 is SFDVKD in the germline V gene. The CDR3 sequence is CATRSTGADTEYF. DNA of the CDR3: TGTGCCACCAGATCCACAGGGGCAGATACGGAGTATTTT.

Remarks on this clonotype: A much larger clone lies a single base off, so this may be a read error. This rearrangement joins TRBV20-1 to TRBJ2-1, with 15 nucleotides matching TRBD2. Germline V gene data show CDR1 as DFQATT and CDR2 as SNEGSKA (reference sequence). The CDR3 consists of 17 residues. The CDR3 region is CSARGLAGGLSHNEQFF. The DNA for the CDR3 is TGCAGTGCTAGGGGACTAGCGGGAGGCCTCTCCCACAATGAGCAGTTCTTC.

J is TRBJ1-1 and V is TRBV6-6, with TRBD1 as a possible D gene (6 bases). V lost 4 bases to trimming and J lost 1 base, with 13 bases between them. Germline CDR1 MNHNY, CDR2 SVGAGI (reference sequence). The CDR3 runs 15 residues. CDR3 protein: CASSSSTGRNTEAFF. The CDR3 DNA reads as TGTGCCAGCAGTTCCTCTACAGGGAGGAACACTGAAGCTTTCTTT.

A note on this clonotype: The missing conserved phenylalanine or tryptophan at the end of this CDR3 makes a read error likely. The CDR3 coding sequence is TGTGCCAGCAGCGCCTCTGGGACTAGCAGGTCGCGAGAGACCCAGTACTCC. Translation: CASSASGTSRSRETQYS. The chain has TRBV11-2 and TRBJ2-5; 9 bases match TRBD2. There are 17 residues in the CDR3. CDR1 is SGHAT, CDR2 FQNNGV, per germline. J was trimmed by 4 bases and V by 5 bases; bases with no gene match: 14.

This clonotype appeared a single time. CDR3 in amino acids: CMVERSYGYTF. DNA for the CDR3: TGCATGGTTGAGCGCAGCTATGGCTACACCTTC. The chain has TRBV29-1 and TRBJ1-2, with D unresolved. This CDR3 has 11 amino acids. Germline V gene data show CDR1 as SQVTM and CDR2 as ANQGSEA.

As for this clonotype: The germline gene is not matched at one end of the junction; a read error may be the cause. This chain connects TRBV6-5 to TRBJ1-2, with D perhaps TRBD1 (5 bases). Germline CDR1 is MNHEY and CDR2 is SVGAGI. CDR3 length equals 13 residues. CDR3 coding DNA: TGTGCCAGCAGTTACGACAGTATCTGTGGCTATACCTTC. Translating gives CASSYDSICGYTF.

The chain carries TRBV25-1 and TRBJ2-5; TRBD2 is a possible D gene (5 bases). CDR3 length: 15 amino acids. The V gene's germline CDR1 is MGHDK and CDR2 SYGVNS. V was cut by 3 bases and J by 5 bases, with 16 bases left in between. CDR3 nucleotides: TGTGCCAGCAGTGATAGAGGGATGGGGTGTGAGACCCAGTACTTC. Residues: CASSDRGMGCETQYF.

This clonotype was seen at least ten times. The chain uses TRBV20-1 and TRBJ2-4, with D tentatively TRBD1 (5 bases). V was cut by 3 bases and J by 0 bases, with 15 bases left in between. CDR1 and CDR2 from the germline V gene are DFQATT and SNEGSKA (reference sequence). The CDR3 totals 16 residues. The DNA of the CDR3 is TGCAGTGCTAGTTCCCAAGGGGCGGTAGCCAAAAACATTCAGTACTTC. Translated: CSASSQGAVAKNIQYF.

Concerning this clonotype itself: The junction and the germline gene differ at one end; a read error may be behind it. The V gene is TRBV6-6, the J gene TRBJ2-1; TRBD2 might be the D (5 bases). The germline CDR1 and CDR2 sequences are MNHNY and SVGAGI (reference sequence). This CDR3 contains 14 residues. DNA for the CDR3: TGTGCCAGCAATTACTCGTGGAGGAACAATGAGCAGTTCTTC. Encoded protein: CASNYSWRNNEQFF.

CDR3 in amino acids: CASSPQAPGSGNTIYF. DNA of the CDR3: TGTGCCAGCAGCCCCCAGGCCCCCGGTTCTGGAAACACCATATATTTT. This chain joins TRBV7-2 and TRBJ1-3, with no clear D. Germline loops: CDR1 SGHTA, CDR2 FQGNSA. With 5 bases removed from V and 1 base from J, the gap between germline ends came to 15 bases. The CDR3 contains 16 residues.

This chain uses TRBV6-1 with TRBJ1-5, with unresolved D. Between the trimmed V and J ends, which lost 10 bases and 3 bases, there was a span of 13 bases. Germline V gene data show CDR1 as MNHNS and CDR2 as SASEGT. CDR3 size: 13 residues. CDR3 protein: CANTTTNNQPQHF. CDR3 in DNA: TGTGCCAACACCACTACGAACAATCAGCCCCAGCATTTT.

The rearrangement uses TRBV5-5 and TRBJ2-3; possible D gene TRBD1, 5 bases. Germline V CDR1 and CDR2: SGHKS, YYEKEE (reference sequence). The CDR3 consists of 15 residues. CDR3: CVITHGRAGTDTQYF. The CDR3, as DNA: TGTGTCATCACCCACGGCAGGGCAGGTACAGATACGCAGTATTTT. The full variable domain, with the rest looked up from reference TRBV5-5 and TRBJ2-3, is DAGVTQSPTHLIKTRGQQVTLRCSPISGHKSVSWYQQVLGQGPQFIFQYYEKEERGRGNFPDRFSARQFPNYSSELNVNALLLGDSALYLCVITHGRAGTDTQYFGPGTRLTVL.

The J gene is TRBJ1-1, the V gene TRBV2; 10 positions match TRBD1. Looked up from germline, CDR1 is SNHLY and CDR2 is FYNNEI. This CDR3 comprises 14 residues. With V trimmed by 7 bases and J by 4 bases, 6 bases remained unmatched. CDR3 nucleotides: TGTGCCAGCAAATTGCGGGACAGGGGCACTGAAGCTTTCTTT. Translated, it gives CASKLRDRGTEAFF.

A note on this clonotype: An end of the junction does not agree with germline; a read error may underlie this. The V gene is TRBV4-1, the J gene TRBJ1-2, with 8 bases that match TRBD1. The CDR3 is made up of 17 amino acids. Germline V gene sequence: CDR1 MGHRA, CDR2 YSYEKL. This CDR3 is CTSSHEGKQGAHHGYTF. The DNA of the CDR3 is TGCACCAGCAGCCACGAAGGAAAGCAGGGGGCCCACCATGGCTACACCTTC.